The T cell receptor beta chain under discussion was sequenced for a study of T cells after yellow fever vaccination. Study-level results: Peaking faster, on day 5 versus 15, the secondary response was nonetheless weaker. Abundant bulk-population clonotypes could contaminate the FACS-sorted repertoires. A large majority of primary-vaccination clones showed up again after the booster (roughly 95% CD4, roughly 88% CD8).

By 5'RACE template switching, TCR cDNA was produced, with a universal primer site and UMIs added in the process. In TCRdb, the 5' RACE reads were re-called with MiXCR into one record per CDR3 protein. The data hold 250,000 to 300,000 distinct CDR3 sequences, with around 5.3% observed a single time. The table lists this clonotype with a few counts. Its antigen is undetermined. V was shortened by 0 bases and J by 2 bases, with 13 bases between the two germline ends. Per germline, CDR1 LGHNA and CDR2 YNFKEQ. This CDR3 is 16 amino acids long. The chain uses TRBV4-2 and TRBJ1-2; D might be TRBD1 (6 bases). Sequences were derived from CD4+ T cells sorted from PBMCs, sampled on the day of the yellow fever booster vaccination. This clonotype originated in a man in his late teens or twenties who received the YFV17D yellow fever vaccine. The DNA for the CDR3 is TGTGCCAGCAGCCAAGAATGGGCAGGGGCCAACTATGGCTACACCTTC. This encodes CASSQEWAGANYGYTF.